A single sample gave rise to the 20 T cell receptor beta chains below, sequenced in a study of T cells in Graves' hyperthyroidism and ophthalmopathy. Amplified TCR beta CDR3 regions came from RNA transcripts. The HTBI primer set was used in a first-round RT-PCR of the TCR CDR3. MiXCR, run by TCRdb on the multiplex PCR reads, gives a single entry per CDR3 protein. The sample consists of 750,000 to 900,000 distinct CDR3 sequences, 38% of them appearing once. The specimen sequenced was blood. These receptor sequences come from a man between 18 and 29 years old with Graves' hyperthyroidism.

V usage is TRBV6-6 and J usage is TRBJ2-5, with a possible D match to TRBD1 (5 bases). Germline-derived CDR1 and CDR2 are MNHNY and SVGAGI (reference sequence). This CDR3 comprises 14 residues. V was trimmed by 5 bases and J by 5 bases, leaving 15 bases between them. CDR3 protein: CASSPAGFLETQYF. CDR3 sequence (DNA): TGTGCCAGCAGTCCCGCAGGGTTTCTCGAGACCCAGTACTTC.

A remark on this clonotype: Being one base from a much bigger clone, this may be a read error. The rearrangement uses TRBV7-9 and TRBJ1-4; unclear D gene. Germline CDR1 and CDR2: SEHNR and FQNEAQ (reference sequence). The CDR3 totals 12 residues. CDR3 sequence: CATGPGNEKLLF. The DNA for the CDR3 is TGTGCCACCGGACCGGGAAATGAAAAACTGCTTTTT.

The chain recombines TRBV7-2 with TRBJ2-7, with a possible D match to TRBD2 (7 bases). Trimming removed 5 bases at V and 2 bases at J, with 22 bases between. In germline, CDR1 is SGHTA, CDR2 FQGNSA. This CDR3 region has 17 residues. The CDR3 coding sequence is TGTGCCAGCAGCCTAGAGGGGGGGCAGAGGTTCACCTACGAGCAGTACTTC. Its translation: CASSLEGGQRFTYEQYF. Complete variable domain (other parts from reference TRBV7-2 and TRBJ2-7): GAGVSQSPSNKVTEKGKDVELRCDPISGHTALYWYRQSLGQGLEFLIYFQGNSAPDKSGLPSDRFSAERTGGSVSTLTIQRTQQEDSAVYLCASSLEGGQRFTYEQYFGPGTRLTVT.

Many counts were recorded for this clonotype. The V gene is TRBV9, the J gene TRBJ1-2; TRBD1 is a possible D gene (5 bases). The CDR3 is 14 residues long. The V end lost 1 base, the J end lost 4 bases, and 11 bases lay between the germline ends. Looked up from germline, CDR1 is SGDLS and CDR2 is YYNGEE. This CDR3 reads CASSVQDTSYGYTF. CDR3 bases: TGTGCCAGCAGCGTACAGGACACAAGCTATGGCTACACCTTC. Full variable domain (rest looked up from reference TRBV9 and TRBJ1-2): DSGVTQTPKHLITATGQRVTLRCSPRSGDLSVYWYQQSLDQGLQFLIQYYNGEERAKGNILERFSAQQFPDLHSELNLSSLELGDSALYFCASSVQDTSYGYTFGSGTRLTVV.

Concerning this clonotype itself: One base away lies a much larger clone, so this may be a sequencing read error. The CDR3 coding sequence is TGCAGTGCTCTTAGCAGGAGACACACCGGGGAGCTGTTTTTT. Amino acid sequence: CSALSRRHTGELFF. This chain joins TRBV20-1 and TRBJ2-2; D is ambiguous. The germline V gene has CDR1 DFQATT and CDR2 SNEGSKA (reference sequence). V was cut by 5 bases and J by 3 bases, with 13 bases left in between. The CDR3 contains 14 residues.

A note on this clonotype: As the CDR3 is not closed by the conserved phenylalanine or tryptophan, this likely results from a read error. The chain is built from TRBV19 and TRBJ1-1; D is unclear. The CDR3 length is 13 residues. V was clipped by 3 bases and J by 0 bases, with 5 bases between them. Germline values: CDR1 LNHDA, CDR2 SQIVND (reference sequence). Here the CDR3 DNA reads TGTGCCAGTAGTATTAACGTGAACACTGAAGCTTTCCTT. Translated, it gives CASSINVNTEAFL.

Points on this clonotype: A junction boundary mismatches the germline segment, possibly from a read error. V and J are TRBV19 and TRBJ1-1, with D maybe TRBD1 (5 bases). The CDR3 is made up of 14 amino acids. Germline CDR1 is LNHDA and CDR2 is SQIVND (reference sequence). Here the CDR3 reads CAFPPHRRHTGAFF. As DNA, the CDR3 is TGTGCCTTTCCCCCGCACAGGAGGCACACTGGAGCTTTCTTT.

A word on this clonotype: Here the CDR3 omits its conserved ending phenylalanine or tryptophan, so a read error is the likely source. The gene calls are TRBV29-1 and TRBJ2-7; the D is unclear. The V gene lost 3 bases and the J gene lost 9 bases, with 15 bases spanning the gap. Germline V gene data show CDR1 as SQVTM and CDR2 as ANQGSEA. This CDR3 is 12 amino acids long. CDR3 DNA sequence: TGCAGCGTTGATTCGGGCCACGACGGGCAGTACTAC. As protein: CSVDSGHDGQYY.

The CDR3 loop reads CASSFRGGRPYEQYF. The CDR3 nucleotides are TGTGCCAGTAGTTTCAGGGGAGGGAGACCCTACGAGCAGTACTTC. The chain combines TRBV19 with TRBJ2-7, with a weak D call TRBD2 (7 bases). The CDR3 runs 15 residues. Trimming pared 5 bases from V and 2 bases from J, leaving 16 bases between. Germline CDR1 LNHDA, CDR2 SQIVND (reference sequence).

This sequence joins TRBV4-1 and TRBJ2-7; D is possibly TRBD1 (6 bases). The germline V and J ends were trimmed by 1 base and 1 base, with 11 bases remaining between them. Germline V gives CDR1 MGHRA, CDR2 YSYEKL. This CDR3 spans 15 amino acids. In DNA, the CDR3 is TGCGCCAGCAGCCAAGGAAGGGACAAATCCTACGAGCAGTACTTC. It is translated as CASSQGRDKSYEQYF.

The CDR3 nucleotides read TGTGCCAGACAGGGAGAGGAGACCCAGTACTTC. This encodes CARQGEETQYF. The rearrangement joins TRBV11-1 to TRBJ2-5; TRBD1 is a possible D gene (6 bases). The V end lost 9 bases, the J end lost 5 bases, and 10 bases lay between the germline ends. The germline gives CDR1 SGHAT, CDR2 FQDESV (reference sequence). The CDR3 consists of 11 residues.

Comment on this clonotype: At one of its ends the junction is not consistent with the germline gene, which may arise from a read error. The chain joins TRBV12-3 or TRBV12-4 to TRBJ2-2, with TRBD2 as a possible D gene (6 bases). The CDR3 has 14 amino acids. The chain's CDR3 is CASSLGGVTRELFF. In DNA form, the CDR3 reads TGTGCCAGCAGTTTGGGCGGGGTCACCCGGGAGCTGTTTTTT.

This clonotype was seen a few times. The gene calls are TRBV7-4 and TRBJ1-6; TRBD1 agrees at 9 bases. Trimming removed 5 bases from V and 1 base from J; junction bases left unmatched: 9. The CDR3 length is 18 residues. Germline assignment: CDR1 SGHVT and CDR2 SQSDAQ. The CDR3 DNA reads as TGTGCCAGCAGCCCCGGACAGGGGTACAGGTCCTATAATTCACCCCTCCACTTT. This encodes CASSPGQGYRSYNSPLHF.

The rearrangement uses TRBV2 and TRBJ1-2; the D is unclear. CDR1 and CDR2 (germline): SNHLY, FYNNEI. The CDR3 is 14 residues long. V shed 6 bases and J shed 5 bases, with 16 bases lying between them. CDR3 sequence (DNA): TGTGCCAGCAGCCCCCCGACGGGTCTTTATGGCTACACCTTC. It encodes CASSPPTGLYGYTF.

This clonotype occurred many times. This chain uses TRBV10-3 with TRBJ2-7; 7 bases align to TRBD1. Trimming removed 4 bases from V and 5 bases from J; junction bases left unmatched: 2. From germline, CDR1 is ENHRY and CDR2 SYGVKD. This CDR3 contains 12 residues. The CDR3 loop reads CAISGDSNEQYF. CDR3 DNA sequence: TGTGCCATCAGTGGGGACAGCAACGAGCAGTACTTC.

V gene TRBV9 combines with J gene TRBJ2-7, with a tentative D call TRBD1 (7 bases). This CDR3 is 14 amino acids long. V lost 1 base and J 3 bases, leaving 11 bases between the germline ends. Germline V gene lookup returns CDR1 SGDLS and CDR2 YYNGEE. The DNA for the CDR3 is TGTGCCAGCAGCGTACAGGGGGGCAACTACGAGCAGTACTTC. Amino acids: CASSVQGGNYEQYF.

CDR3 sequence: CASSPSGTDSEQYF. CDR3 nucleotides: TGTGCCAGCTCACCCTCGGGGACCGATTCGGAGCAGTACTTC. The V and J genes are TRBV9 and TRBJ2-7; D tentatively reads TRBD1 or TRBD2 (5 bases each). The CDR3 extends over 14 amino acids. V was cut by 7 bases and J by 7 bases, with 21 bases left in between. Per the germline V gene, CDR1 is SGDLS and CDR2 is YYNGEE. The complete variable domain, with remaining parts taken from reference TRBV9 and TRBJ2-7, reads DSGVTQTPKHLITATGQRVTLRCSPRSGDLSVYWYQQSLDQGLQFLIQYYNGEERAKGNILERFSAQQFPDLHSELNLSSLELGDSALYFCASSPSGTDSEQYFGPGTRLTVT.

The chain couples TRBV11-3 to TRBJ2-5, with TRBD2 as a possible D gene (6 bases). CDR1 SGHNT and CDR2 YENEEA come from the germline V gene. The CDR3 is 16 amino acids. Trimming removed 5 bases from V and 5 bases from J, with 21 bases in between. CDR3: CASSQEDQDRGETQYF. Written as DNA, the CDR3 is TGTGCCAGCAGCCAAGAAGATCAGGACCGGGGGGAGACCCAGTACTTC.

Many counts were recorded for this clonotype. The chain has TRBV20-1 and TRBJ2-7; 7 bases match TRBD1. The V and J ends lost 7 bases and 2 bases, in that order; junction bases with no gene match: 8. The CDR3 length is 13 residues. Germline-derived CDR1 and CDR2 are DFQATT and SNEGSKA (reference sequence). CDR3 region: CSGRQGSAYEQYF. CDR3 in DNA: TGCAGTGGCCGACAGGGTAGCGCCTACGAGCAGTACTTC.

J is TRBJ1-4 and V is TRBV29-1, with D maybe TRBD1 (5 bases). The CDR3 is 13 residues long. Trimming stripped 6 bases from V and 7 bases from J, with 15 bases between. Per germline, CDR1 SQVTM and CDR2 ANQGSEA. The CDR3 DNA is TGCAGCGTCGGGACGGGGGTTACTGAAAAACTGTTTTTT. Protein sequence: CSVGTGVTEKLFF.